What follows are 27 T cell receptor beta chains derived from one specimen sequenced in a study of metastatic and nonmetastatic thyroid tumors. No treatment of any kind had been given to any patient before thyroid surgery. TCRdb ran MiXCR on the PCR reads. The table lists around 52,000 clones, 25% to 30% of them singletons, with more than 15% in the top ten. Source material: blood. The receptors shown here come from a female donor with papillary thyroid cancer or a benign thyroid nodule (not recorded which). Some clones in this sample may be carry-over from other donors' samples.

The V gene is TRBV6-1, the J gene TRBJ1-2, with 7 nucleotides matching TRBD1. The germline CDR1 and CDR2 sequences are MNHNS and SASEGT. The CDR3 contains 14 residues. After removal of 5 bases from V and 7 bases from J, the junction contained 10 bases not matched to a gene. In DNA, the CDR3 is TGTGCCAGCAGTCCCGGACAGGCCTGGGCTGGCTACACCTTC. This gives the protein CASSPGQAWAGYTF.

This rearrangement joins TRBV30 to TRBJ2-2; D gene unclear. With 0 bases removed from V and 1 base from J, the gap between germline ends came to 6 bases. This CDR3 is 14 amino acids long. CDR1 and CDR2 (germline): GTSNPN, SVGIG (reference sequence). This CDR3 reads CAWSVGKNTGELFF. The CDR3 DNA follows: TGTGCCTGGAGTGTAGGGAAGAACACCGGGGAGCTGTTTTTT.

The V call is TRBV24-1, the J call TRBJ2-3, with unresolved D. Germline V gene data show CDR1 as KGHDR and CDR2 as SFDVKD. The CDR3 spans 19 residues. V lost 0 bases and J 0 bases, leaving 18 bases between the germline ends. CDR3 DNA: TGTGCCACCAGTGATTTGATACCTAGGTATGACGGAAGCACAGATACGCAGTATTTT. This encodes CATSDLIPRYDGSTDTQYF.

The chain has TRBV7-8 and TRBJ2-3; no clear D gene. Trimming shortened V by 2 bases and J by 2 bases, and 5 bases separated the two germline ends. Germline CDR1 is SGHVS and CDR2 is FQNEAQ. The CDR3 totals 13 residues. The DNA of the CDR3 is TGTGCCAGCAGCTTAAGGCTCACAGATACGCAGTATTTT. Its translation: CASSLRLTDTQYF.

A few counts support this clone. The V gene is TRBV6-1, the J gene TRBJ2-3; TRBD2 is a possible D gene (6 bases). The V and J ends lost 11 bases and 2 bases respectively, with 14 bases between them. The CDR3 sequence is 13 residues long. Germline assignment: CDR1 MNHNS and CDR2 SASEGT. CDR3 protein: CAHRRENTDTQYF. CDR3 coding DNA: TGTGCCCATAGGAGGGAGAACACAGATACGCAGTATTTT.

This clone appeared a few times. This sequence joins TRBV27 and TRBJ1-2, with TRBD1 matching over 8 bases. The CDR3 length is 14 residues. With V trimmed by 3 bases and J by 4 bases, 4 bases remained unmatched. Germline V CDR1 and CDR2: MNHEY, SMNVEV (reference sequence). For the CDR3, the DNA is TGTGCCAGCAGTTTCGCGGGACAGGTCTATGGCTACACCTTC. Amino acids: CASSFAGQVYGYTF.

This clone was observed a handful of times. The rearrangement uses TRBV6-5 and TRBJ1-3; D remains ambiguous. Germline values: CDR1 MNHEY, CDR2 SVGAGI. The ends were cut back, 7 bases at V and 0 bases at J, with 16 bases in the middle. This CDR3 is built from 16 residues. The CDR3 sequence: CASNWGGGLSGNTIYF. In DNA form, the CDR3 reads TGTGCCAGCAATTGGGGAGGAGGGCTCTCTGGAAACACCATATATTTT.

This chain uses TRBV11-1 with TRBJ2-5, with a tentative D call TRBD1 (5 bases). The germline V and J ends were trimmed by 2 bases and 7 bases, with 11 bases remaining between them. Germline V gene data show CDR1 as SGHAT and CDR2 as FQDESV (reference sequence). The CDR3 loop spans 13 amino acids. The CDR3 DNA reads TGTGCCAGCAGCTTATGGGGCTCTGGGACCCAGTACTTC. Translating gives CASSLWGSGTQYF.

This sequence joins TRBV7-9 and TRBJ2-2; TRBD1 might be the D (6 bases). The CDR3 is 15 residues long. From germline, CDR1 is SEHNR and CDR2 FQNEAQ (reference sequence). Trimming took 5 bases from V and 6 from J, leaving 16 bases between them. The CDR3 DNA reads TGTGCCAGCAGCCTCCGAGGGGGAATACCCGGGGAGCTGTTTTTT. It translates to CASSLRGGIPGELFF.

The chain recombines TRBV18 with TRBJ1-2; perhaps TRBD1 as D (5 bases). Trimming left V 2 bases short and J 3 bases short, with 16 bases between. The CDR3 is made up of 16 amino acids. Germline loops: CDR1 KGHSH, CDR2 LQKENI. The CDR3 region has the DNA TGTGCCAGCTCACCATTCCAGGCAGGGAAAGACTATGGCTACACCTTC. It translates to CASSPFQAGKDYGYTF.

This clone was detected only a few times. The chain is built from TRBV6-1 and TRBJ1-6; possibly TRBD1 for D (6 bases). Germline assignment: CDR1 MNHNS and CDR2 SASEGT. The CDR3 extends over 14 amino acids. Between the trimmed V and J ends, which lost 6 bases and 8 bases, there was a span of 14 bases. The DNA for the CDR3 is TGTGCCAGCAGGGCGGGGGGCGATGATTCACCCCTCCACTTT. This translates into CASRAGGDDSPLHF.

This chain links TRBV6-2 or TRBV6-3 with TRBJ2-6, with D possibly matching TRBD1 (6 bases). Germline CDR1 reads MNHEY; CDR2 reads SVGEGT. The CDR3 loop spans 19 amino acids. V was clipped by 0 bases and J by 0 bases, with 15 bases between them. Here the CDR3 reads CASSYSNRVSSSGANVLTF. The CDR3 region has the DNA TGTGCCAGCAGTTACTCGAACAGGGTAAGTTCCTCTGGGGCCAACGTCCTGACTTTC.

The chain couples TRBV27 to TRBJ1-6; D unclear. V lost 8 bases and J lost 7, with 12 bases in between. The germline CDR1 and CDR2 sequences are MNHEY and SMNVEV (reference sequence). The CDR3 is 13 amino acids. The CDR3 nucleotides read TGTGCCAGCGGATTCCAGGTGAATTCACCCCTCCACTTT. Protein: CASGFQVNSPLHF.

Of note for this clone: Mismatch with germline at one junction end may stem from a read error. The chain recombines TRBV6-1 with TRBJ2-6; D is possibly TRBD2 (7 bases). The CDR3 runs 16 residues. Germline V lookup: CDR1 MNHNS, CDR2 SASEGT. The CDR3 sequence is CASTHGGFAGANVMTF. DNA for the CDR3: TGTGCCAGCACCCACGGGGGGTTCGCGGGGGCCAACGTCATGACTTTC.

The V call is TRBV12-3 or TRBV12-4, the J call TRBJ1-3; D is unresolved. V was trimmed by 6 bases and J by 4 bases, leaving 10 bases between them. The CDR3 covers 13 residues. The CDR3 loop reads CASSLVGGNTIYF. CDR3 DNA: TGTGCCAGCAGCCTGGTGGGGGGAAACACCATATATTTT.

A few counts support this clone. This sequence joins TRBV6-1 and TRBJ2-2; D not resolved. The germline V and J ends were trimmed by 7 bases and 1 base, with 7 bases remaining between them. This CDR3 has 13 residues. Germline V gives CDR1 MNHNS, CDR2 SASEGT. The CDR3 is CASKGGNTGELFF. CDR3 bases: TGTGCCAGCAAGGGCGGGAACACCGGGGAGCTGTTTTTT.

This clone is labeled medium-sized. The CDR3 protein is CATSDRTYNQPQHF. The DNA of the CDR3 is TGTGCCACCAGTGATCGGACCTACAATCAGCCCCAGCATTTT. J is TRBJ1-5 and V is TRBV24-1; D is undetermined. Trimming took off 3 bases at V and 3 bases at J, with 8 bases between the two ends. The germline V gene has CDR1 KGHDR and CDR2 SFDVKD. This CDR3 is built from 14 residues.

The J gene is TRBJ2-2, the V gene TRBV18; D might be TRBD1 (5 bases). Germline CDR1 is KGHSH and CDR2 is LQKENI. The germline V and J ends were trimmed by 2 bases and 0 bases, with 10 bases remaining between them. There are 16 residues in the CDR3. In DNA form, the CDR3 reads TGTGCCAGCTCACCATCGGGCAGGGCGAACACCGGGGAGCTGTTTTTT. Protein product: CASSPSGRANTGELFF.

The chain combines TRBV7-2 with TRBJ1-6; a weak D match, TRBD1 (5 bases). The germline CDR1 and CDR2 sequences are SGHTA and FQGNSA. The length of the CDR3 is 13 residues. With 3 bases removed from V and 7 bases from J, the gap between germline ends came to 7 bases. CDR3 amino acids: CASSFPGNSPLHF. CDR3 in DNA: TGTGCCAGCAGCTTCCCAGGGAATTCACCCCTCCACTTT.

This sequence joins TRBV6-1 and TRBJ2-7, with 13 bases matching TRBD2. Germline lookup yields CDR1 MNHNS and CDR2 SASEGT. The CDR3 is 17 amino acids. After removal of 0 bases from V and 5 bases from J, the junction contained 7 bases not matched to a gene. CDR3 sequence: CASSEALRTSGRDEQYF. CDR3 in DNA: TGTGCCAGCAGTGAAGCGCTGAGGACTAGCGGGAGAGACGAGCAGTACTTC.

The chain links TRBV19 to TRBJ1-2; 8 nucleotides agree with TRBD1. Germline V gene sequence: CDR1 LNHDA, CDR2 SQIVND (reference sequence). After removal of 8 bases from V and 11 bases from J, the junction contained 7 bases not matched to a gene. The CDR3 length is 11 residues. In DNA, the CDR3 is TGTGCCAGTTCGGACAGGGAAATATACACCTTC. Translated, it gives CASSDREIYTF.

This clone was picked up many times. V gene TRBV19 combines with J gene TRBJ1-6; D is uncertain. The germline V and J ends were trimmed by 6 bases and 9 bases, with 12 bases remaining between them. The CDR3 has 13 residues. Germline CDR1 LNHDA, CDR2 SQIVND (reference sequence). The CDR3 here is CASRTVDGSPLHF. As DNA, the CDR3 is TGTGCCAGTAGAACAGTGGACGGTTCACCCCTCCACTTT.

This clone has only a few counts. The rearrangement uses TRBV20-1 and TRBJ2-3; the D gene could be TRBD1 or TRBD2 (5 bases each). The ends were cut back, 2 bases at V and 2 bases at J, with 17 bases in the middle. Looked up from germline, CDR1 is DFQATT and CDR2 is SNEGSKA (reference sequence). The CDR3 covers 16 residues. In DNA form, the CDR3 reads TGCAGTGCTAGATTACCCCGGGGCCCTAACACAGATACGCAGTATTTT. This gives the protein CSARLPRGPNTDTQYF.

The chain links TRBV12-3 or TRBV12-4 to TRBJ2-3; the D gene could be TRBD1 or TRBD2 (7 bases each). The ends were cut back, 8 bases at V and 2 bases at J, with 17 bases in the middle. The CDR3 has 15 residues. This chain's CDR3 is CASRGAGGNTDTQYF. The CDR3 nucleotides are TGTGCCAGCCGGGGGGCAGGGGGAAACACAGATACGCAGTATTTT.

V usage is TRBV5-1 and J usage is TRBJ2-1, with D unclear. Trimming removed 4 bases at V and 0 bases at J, with 11 bases between. Germline values: CDR1 SGHRS, CDR2 YFSETQ. This CDR3 has 15 amino acids. Here the CDR3 reads CASSLGLHSYNEQFF. The CDR3 DNA is TGCGCCAGCAGCCTAGGGTTGCACTCCTACAATGAGCAGTTCTTC.

The gene calls are TRBV11-1 and TRBJ2-1, with 12 bases matching TRBD1. Germline CDR1 SGHAT, CDR2 FQDESV (reference sequence). CDR3 size: 16 residues. Germline trimming cut 5 bases from V and 4 bases from J; bases unmatched to any gene: 6. In DNA form, the CDR3 reads TGTGCCAGCAGCCCAGGGACAGGGGGCGATTACAATGAGCAGTTCTTC. Its protein product is CASSPGTGGDYNEQFF.

CDR3: CSAADSDGDYGYTF. For the CDR3, the DNA is TGCAGTGCTGCTGACTCGGACGGGGACTATGGCTACACCTTC. This chain uses TRBV20-1 with TRBJ1-2; no firm D call. V shed 5 bases and J shed 3 bases, with 16 bases lying between them. Looked up from germline, CDR1 is DFQATT and CDR2 is SNEGSKA (reference sequence). The CDR3 is 14 residues long.